A selection of T cell receptor beta chains follows, all from one sample in a study of T cell responses to AZD1222 COVID-19 vaccine. Sequencing used immunoSEQ multiplex PCR; TCRdb keeps in-frame clones, though not all of them. The top ten hold about 4% of the sample, which has about 140,000 clones, 84% seen once. Source: peripheral blood, taken on day 0 of AZD1222 vaccination. These TCRs come from an adult in good health. Both conserved end residues are part of each CDR3. The D gene is left open where the match is weak.

cdr3_aa: CASSLLHEQFF
d_call: -
v_call: TRBV5-8
j_call: TRBJ2-1

cdr3_aa: CASSPLDRSHEQYF
d_call: TRBD1
v_call: TRBV18
j_call: TRBJ2-7

cdr3_aa: CASSLGTDNSPLHF
d_call: -
v_call: TRBV5-6
j_call: TRBJ1-6

cdr3_aa: CASSERGRGDYGYTF
d_call: -
v_call: TRBV6-1
j_call: TRBJ1-2

cdr3_aa: CSALLGTVGYTF
d_call: TRBD1
v_call: TRBV29-1
j_call: TRBJ1-2

cdr3_aa: CASSYSTGGNGYTF
d_call: TRBD1
v_call: TRBV11-1
j_call: TRBJ1-2

cdr3_aa: CAWSPGPIINQPQHF
d_call: -
v_call: TRBV30
j_call: TRBJ1-5

cdr3_aa: CASSYSAASNQPQHF
d_call: -
v_call: TRBV6-6
j_call: TRBJ1-5

cdr3_aa: CAWTTDLMNTEAFF
d_call: -
v_call: TRBV30
j_call: TRBJ1-1

cdr3_aa: CASSTSGGRNEQFF
d_call: TRBD2
v_call: TRBV28
j_call: TRBJ2-1

cdr3_aa: CASSYSRDGYYGYTF
d_call: -
v_call: TRBV6-5
j_call: TRBJ1-2

cdr3_aa: CASSPLGQGYEQYF
d_call: TRBD1
v_call: TRBV18
j_call: TRBJ2-7

cdr3_aa: CASLQPSYGNTIYF
d_call: -
v_call: TRBV21-1
j_call: TRBJ1-3

cdr3_aa: CSVRWDSLYEQYF
d_call: TRBD1
v_call: TRBV29-1
j_call: TRBJ2-7

cdr3_aa: CASSGAGTGDSPLHF
d_call: TRBD1
v_call: TRBV28
j_call: TRBJ1-6

cdr3_aa: CASTVSGGAGTEAFF
d_call: TRBD1
v_call: TRBV28
j_call: TRBJ1-1

cdr3_aa: CASSFKQGSGNTIYF
d_call: -
v_call: TRBV5-4
j_call: TRBJ1-3

cdr3_aa: CASSPETGPTYEQYF
d_call: TRBD1
v_call: TRBV11-2
j_call: TRBJ2-7

cdr3_aa: CAISESGTGVNGELFF
d_call: TRBD1
v_call: TRBV10-3
j_call: TRBJ2-2

cdr3_aa: CASSLLQLNTEAFF
d_call: -
v_call: TRBV5-6
j_call: TRBJ1-1

cdr3_aa: CASSQAGANTGELFF
d_call: -
v_call: TRBV4-1
j_call: TRBJ2-2

cdr3_aa: CASSELRDRSYEQYF
d_call: -
v_call: TRBV2
j_call: TRBJ2-7

cdr3_aa: CASSPRTSLAYNEQFF
d_call: TRBD2
v_call: TRBV11-3
j_call: TRBJ2-1

cdr3_aa: CASSKNSGAAQPQHF
d_call: -
v_call: TRBV7-2
j_call: TRBJ1-5

cdr3_aa: CASSLGVPANSPLHF
d_call: -
v_call: TRBV7-6
j_call: TRBJ1-6

cdr3_aa: CASSPRDRVLSPGNTIYF
d_call: TRBD1
v_call: TRBV7-8
j_call: TRBJ1-3

cdr3_aa: CASSPEGFYGYTF
d_call: -
v_call: TRBV5-4
j_call: TRBJ1-2

cdr3_aa: CAWSTIVSGPGETQYF
d_call: -
v_call: TRBV30
j_call: TRBJ2-5